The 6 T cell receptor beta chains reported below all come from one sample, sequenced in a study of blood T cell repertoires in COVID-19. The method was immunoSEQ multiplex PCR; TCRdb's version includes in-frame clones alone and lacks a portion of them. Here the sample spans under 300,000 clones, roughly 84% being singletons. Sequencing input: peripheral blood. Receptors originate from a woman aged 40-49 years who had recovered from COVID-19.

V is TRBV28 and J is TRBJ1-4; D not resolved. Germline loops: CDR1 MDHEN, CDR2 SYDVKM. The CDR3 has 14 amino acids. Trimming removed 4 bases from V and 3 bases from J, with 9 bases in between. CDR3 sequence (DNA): TGTGCCAGCAGTTCCCCGCCAGCTAATGAAAAACTGTTTTTT. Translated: CASSSPPANEKLFF.

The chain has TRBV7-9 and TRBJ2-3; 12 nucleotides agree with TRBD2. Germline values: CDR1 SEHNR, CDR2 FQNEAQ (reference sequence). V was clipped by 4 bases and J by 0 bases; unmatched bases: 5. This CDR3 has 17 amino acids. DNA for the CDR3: TGTGCCAGCAGCTCCGGACTAGCGGGGTTAAGCACAGATACGCAGTATTTT. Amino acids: CASSSGLAGLSTDTQYF.

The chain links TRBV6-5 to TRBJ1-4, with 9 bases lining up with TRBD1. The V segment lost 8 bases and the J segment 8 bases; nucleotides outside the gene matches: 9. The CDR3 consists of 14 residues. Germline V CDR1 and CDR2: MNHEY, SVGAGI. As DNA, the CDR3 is TGTGCCAGCGACCCCGGGACAGGGTACGAAAAACTGTTTTTT. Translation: CASDPGTGYEKLFF.

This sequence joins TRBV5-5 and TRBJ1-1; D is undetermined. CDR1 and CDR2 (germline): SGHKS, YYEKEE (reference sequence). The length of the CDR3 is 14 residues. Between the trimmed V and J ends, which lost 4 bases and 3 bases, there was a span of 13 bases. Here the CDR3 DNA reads TGTGCCAGCAGCCGAAGCGCCCGGGACACTGAAGCTTTCTTT. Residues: CASSRSARDTEAFF.

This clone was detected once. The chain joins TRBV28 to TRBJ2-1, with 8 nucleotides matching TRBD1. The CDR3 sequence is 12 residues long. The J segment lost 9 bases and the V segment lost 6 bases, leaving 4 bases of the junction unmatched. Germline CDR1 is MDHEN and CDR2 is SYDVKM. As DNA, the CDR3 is TGTGCCAGCAGCTTGACAGGGGTTGAGCAGTTCTTC. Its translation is CASSLTGVEQFF.

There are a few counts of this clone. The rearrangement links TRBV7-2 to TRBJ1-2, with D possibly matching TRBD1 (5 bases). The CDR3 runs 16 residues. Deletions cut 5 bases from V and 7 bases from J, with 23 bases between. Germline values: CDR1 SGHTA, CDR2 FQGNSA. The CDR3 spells CASSPHASTGVLGYTF. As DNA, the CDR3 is TGTGCCAGCAGCCCTCATGCTTCGACGGGGGTCCTTGGCTACACCTTC. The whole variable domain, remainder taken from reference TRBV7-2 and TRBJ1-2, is GAGVSQSPSNKVTEKGKDVELRCDPISGHTALYWYRQSLGQGLEFLIYFQGNSAPDKSGLPSDRFSAERTGGSVSTLTIQRTQQEDSAVYLCASSPHASTGVLGYTFGSGTRLTVV.